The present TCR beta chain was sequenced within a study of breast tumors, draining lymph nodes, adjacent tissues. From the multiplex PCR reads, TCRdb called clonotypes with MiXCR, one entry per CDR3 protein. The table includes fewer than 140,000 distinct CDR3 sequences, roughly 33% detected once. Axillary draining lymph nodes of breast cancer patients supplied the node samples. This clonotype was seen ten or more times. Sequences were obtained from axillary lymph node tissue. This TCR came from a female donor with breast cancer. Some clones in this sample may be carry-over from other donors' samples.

The CDR3 DNA follows: TGTGCCACCAGTGATTTTGCCCAGCCCCAGCATTTT. Protein product: CATSDFAQPQHF. The rearrangement joins TRBV24-1 to TRBJ1-5; D gene unclear. V gave up 1 base and J gave up 7 bases, with 4 bases separating them. This CDR3 has 12 amino acids. CDR1 KGHDR and CDR2 SFDVKD come from the germline V gene.